These 7 T cell receptor beta chains were sequenced from one sample in a study of blood T cell repertoires in COVID-19. The assay was immunoSEQ multiplex PCR, and TCRdb's table has in-frame clones only and misses some. Among under 55,000 clones listed, about 90% were seen once. The sequenced material came from peripheral blood. The source is a human donor in a cohort sampled during active COVID-19.

The chain recombines TRBV3-1 (or the pseudogene TRBV3-2) with TRBJ2-5; the D gene is possibly TRBD2 (6 bases). The CDR3 is 16 residues long. CDR1 and CDR2 from the germline V gene are LGHDT and YNNKEL (reference sequence). V lost 4 bases and J 2 bases, leaving 17 bases between the germline ends. As DNA, the CDR3 is TGTGCCAGCAGCCCGAGCCGGGACTTCAGGCAAGAGACCCAGTACTTC. Translated: CASSPSRDFRQETQYF.

This chain uses TRBV28 with TRBJ1-5; no definite D call. Trimming removed 7 bases from V and 6 bases from J, with 13 bases in between. The germline gives CDR1 MDHEN, CDR2 SYDVKM. This CDR3 is 13 amino acids long. The CDR3 protein is CASTILRGQPQHF. The CDR3 nucleotides read TGTGCCAGCACCATACTACGAGGTCAGCCCCAGCATTTT. Complete variable domain (other parts from reference TRBV28 and TRBJ1-5): DVKVTQSSRYLVKRTGEKVFLECVQDMDHENMFWYRQDPGLGLRLIYFSYDVKMKEKGDIPEGYSVSREKKERFSLILESASTNQTSMYLCASTILRGQPQHFGDGTRLSIL.

The chain has TRBV10-1 and TRBJ1-1; tentatively, D is TRBD1 (5 bases). There are 13 residues in the CDR3. Per the germline V gene, CDR1 is WNHNN and CDR2 is SYGVQD (reference sequence). The germline V and J ends were trimmed by 5 bases and 1 base, with 8 bases remaining between them. DNA for the CDR3: TGCGCCAGCAGTCCTAGGGGGAACACTGAAGCTTTCTTT. It codes for CASSPRGNTEAFF.

The rearrangement uses TRBV25-1 and TRBJ2-1; 9 bases line up with TRBD2. V gave up 6 bases and J gave up 7 bases; unmatched junction bases: 10. The CDR3 loop spans 15 amino acids. Germline V CDR1 and CDR2: MGHDK, SYGVNS. The CDR3 spells CASRAGTSQNNEQFF. CDR3 bases: TGTGCCAGCAGAGCCGGGACTAGCCAAAATAATGAGCAGTTCTTC.

DNA of the CDR3: TGTGCCAGCAGTTTCTCAGCGAGCTTGAACACTGAAGCTTTCTTT. This codes for CASSFSASLNTEAFF. The J gene is TRBJ1-1, the V gene TRBV27, with D hard to call. Germline V gene sequence: CDR1 MNHEY, CDR2 SMNVEV (reference sequence). CDR3 length: 15 residues. The ends were cut back, 3 bases at V and 0 bases at J, with 11 bases in the middle.

This sequence joins TRBV7-9 and TRBJ1-2; the D gene is possibly TRBD1 (5 bases). This CDR3 is built from 11 residues. Germline loops: CDR1 SEHNR, CDR2 FQNEAQ (reference sequence). V was cut by 0 bases and J by 13 bases, with 9 bases left in between. This CDR3 is CASSLADTGTF. The CDR3 DNA is TGTGCCAGCAGCTTAGCGGACACCGGCACCTTC. The full variable domain, its missing parts supplied by reference TRBV7-9 and TRBJ1-2, is DTGVSQNPRHKITKRGQNVTFRCDPISEHNRLYWYRQTLGQGPEFLTYFQNEAQLEKSRLLSDRFSAERPKGSFSTLEIQRTEQGDSAMYLCASSLADTGTFGSGTRLTVV.

This sequence joins TRBV18 and TRBJ2-5; D is possibly TRBD2 (6 bases). Per germline, CDR1 KGHSH and CDR2 LQKENI. V dropped 1 base and J dropped 0 bases, with 6 bases sitting between them. The CDR3 runs to 14 residues. This CDR3 is CASSPRTNQETQYF. CDR3 nucleotide sequence: TGTGCCAGCTCACCACGGACTAACCAAGAGACCCAGTACTTC.